Listed below are T cell receptor beta chains from one sample, sequenced in a study of blood T cell repertoires in COVID-19. Sequencing was performed with immunoSEQ multiplex PCR; in TCRdb, only in-frame clones are kept and a portion is missing. The sample lists around 97,000 clones; around nine tenths were seen once. Sequencing was done on a sample of peripheral blood. Receptors were obtained from a woman of 80 years or more in a cohort sampled during active COVID-19. Each CDR3 is given with its conserved first and last residue. A D gene is named only where the DNA matches it firmly. Not all rows give a size; the values are once, few, many and, for expanded clones, a class.

TRBV6-5	-	-	TRBJ1-1	CAARAGFEAFF	TGTGCCGCGAGGGCCGGATTCGAAGCTTTCTTT
TRBV6-6	-	once	TRBJ2-2	CASSYWRAANTGELFF	TGTGCCAGCAGTTACTGGAGGGCAGCGAACACCGGGGAGCTGTTTTTT
TRBV3-1/TRBV3-2	-	-	TRBJ1-5	CASSQDIATGQNQPQHF	TGTGCCAGCAGCCAAGATATCGCTACAGGCCAAAATCAGCCCCAGCATTTT
TRBV27	-	-	TRBJ1-1	CASRQVMNTEAFF	TGTGCCAGCAGACAGGTTATGAACACTGAAGCTTTCTTT
TRBV6-2/TRBV6-3	TRBD1	-	TRBJ1-5	CASSQGQGGNQPQHF	TGTGCCAGCAGCCAGGGACAGGGGGGCAATCAGCCCCAGCATTTT
TRBV6-5	-	-	TRBJ1-1	CASSYSPGQFVTEAFF	TGTGCCAGCAGTTACTCCCCAGGACAGTTCGTCACTGAAGCTTTCTTT
TRBV12-3/TRBV12-4	-	-	TRBJ1-2	CASSLRSGYGYTF	TGTGCCAGCAGTTTAAGGAGTGGCTATGGCTACACCTTC
TRBV9	TRBD2	-	TRBJ2-1	CASSAGGGGSYNEQFF	TGTGCCAGCAGCGCCGGCGGGGGGGGCTCCTACAATGAGCAGTTCTTC
TRBV9	-	once	TRBJ2-7	CASSVGASGLGEQYF	TGTGCCAGCAGCGTAGGAGCGAGCGGGCTGGGAGAGCAGTACTTC
TRBV19	TRBD1	-	TRBJ2-5	CASRGSRGTLGETQYF	TGTGCCAGTAGGGGATCCAGGGGGACCCTGGGAGAGACCCAGTACTTC
TRBV14	TRBD1	-	TRBJ1-4	CASSPLQGILTGGKLFF	TGTGCCAGCAGCCCCCTACAGGGGATTCTTACAGGCGGAAAACTGTTTTTT
TRBV19	-	-	TRBJ2-1	CASSIGASYNEQFF	TGTGCCAGTAGTATAGGGGCTTCCTACAATGAGCAGTTCTTC
TRBV7-9	TRBD2	-	TRBJ2-7	CASPPSGGKPSSYEQYF	TGTGCCAGCCCGCCTAGCGGGGGGAAACCTAGCTCCTACGAGCAGTACTTC